A single T cell receptor beta chain is shown here with its context. Its specificity is unknown. This entry is derived from a study of cytomegalovirus exposure and HLA in healthy donors. Study conclusions and caveats: In vitro testing confirmed three CMV-associated chains as specific for CMV antigens.

Germline lookup yields CDR1 KGHSH and CDR2 LQKENI. Between the trimmed V and J ends, which lost 1 base and 1 base, there was a span of 4 bases. The CDR3 loop spans 13 amino acids. PCR used 60 Vbeta primers and 13 Jbeta primers. TCRdb keeps only in-frame clones here, not all; method: immunoSEQ multiplex PCR. This sample has some 170,000 clones; 60% to 80% occur once, and the top ten carry approximately 6.3%. The sequence came from a man aged 40-49 years in good health and CMV-seropositive. The specimen sequenced was PBMCs. The chain links TRBV18 to TRBJ2-5, with D unresolved. CDR3 DNA sequence: TGTGCCAGCTCACCACGACTCCAAGAGACCCAGTACTTC. It codes for CASSPRLQETQYF.